These 21 T cell receptor beta chains were all obtained from the same sample, sequenced in a study of identical twins' blood T cells. TCRdb itself ran the 5' RACE reads through MiXCR, one entry per CDR3 protein. Counted here are hundreds of thousands of distinct CDR3 sequences, under 30% occurring once; the ten biggest clones make up around 5.6%. Input material: PBMCs. Receptors were obtained from a woman aged 18-49 years in good health.

This sequence joins TRBV3-1 and TRBJ1-6, with D unclear. V was pared by 3 bases and J by 7 bases, with 16 bases between. Germline V gives CDR1 LGHDT, CDR2 YNNKEL (reference sequence). The CDR3 has 16 amino acids. DNA for the CDR3: TGTGCCAGCAGCCACTGGACGGGCACCGAGAATTCACCCCTCCACTTT. Its translation is CASSHWTGTENSPLHF.

V gene TRBV3-1 combines with J gene TRBJ1-1; D not resolved. V was trimmed by 0 bases and J by 0 bases, leaving 5 bases between them. Germline loops: CDR1 LGHDT, CDR2 YNNKEL (reference sequence). The CDR3 is 14 amino acids. As DNA, the CDR3 is TGTGCCAGCAGCCAAGACCTCATGAACACTGAAGCTTTCTTT. Its translation is CASSQDLMNTEAFF.

The chain carries TRBV12-3 or TRBV12-4 and TRBJ2-7; TRBD2 aligns across 10 bases. There are 15 residues in the CDR3. V was pared by 1 base and J by 1 base, with 1 base of the junction left unmatched. The CDR3 loop is CASSLGTSGSYEQYF. CDR3 sequence (DNA): TGTGCCAGCAGTTTAGGGACTAGCGGTTCCTACGAGCAGTACTTC.

This chain links TRBV3-1 with TRBJ2-3, with D unresolved. Germline lookup yields CDR1 LGHDT and CDR2 YNNKEL (reference sequence). The CDR3 length is 12 residues. Trimming took 0 bases from V and 13 from J, leaving 11 bases between them. The CDR3 sequence: CASSQEGRREYF. The CDR3 DNA is TGTGCCAGCAGCCAAGAGGGTAGAAGGGAGTATTTT.

With regard to this clonotype: A clone one base away is much larger, so this may be a read error. V usage is TRBV6-2 or TRBV6-3 and J usage is TRBJ2-2, with D possibly being TRBD1 (5 bases). The length of the CDR3 is 13 residues. Trimming left V 2 bases short and J 16 bases short, with 17 bases between. Germline CDR1 MNHEY, CDR2 SVGEGT. In DNA form, the CDR3 reads TGTGCCAGCAGTTACGCCCGACAGTGCAATCCGTTTTTT. It yields the protein CASSYARQCNPFF.

V gene TRBV29-1 combines with J gene TRBJ1-6; D uncertain. The CDR3 length is 13 residues. Deletions cut 4 bases from V and 8 bases from J, with 12 bases between. Germline assignment: CDR1 SQVTM and CDR2 ANQGSEA. The CDR3 reads CSVGRTRDSPLHF. CDR3 coding DNA: TGCAGCGTTGGCCGGACGCGGGATTCACCCCTCCACTTT.

Remarks on this clonotype: This sequence may be a read error, since a much larger clone differs from it by one base. The V gene is TRBV7-2, the J gene TRBJ1-6; tentative D call: TRBD1 (6 bases). Germline lookup yields CDR1 SGHTA and CDR2 FQGNSA. Trimming cost V 2 bases and J 8 bases, with 13 bases left between them. CDR3 size: 15 residues. The CDR3 spells CTSSLSGVADSPLHF. In nucleotides, the CDR3 is TGTACCAGCAGCTTATCAGGGGTGGCGGATTCACCCCTCCACTTT.

The rearrangement joins TRBV7-2 to TRBJ1-5; TRBD1 agrees at 7 bases. With 5 bases clipped from V and 0 bases from J, the junction kept 7 bases outside the gene matches. Germline loops: CDR1 SGHTA, CDR2 FQGNSA. The CDR3 consists of 16 residues. CDR3 in amino acids: CASSANRGLSNQPQHF. CDR3 coding DNA: TGTGCCAGCAGCGCTAACAGGGGCCTTAGCAATCAGCCCCAGCATTTT.

This clonotype has more than one count but fewer than ten. CDR3 sequence: CASSLLAVQETQYF. CDR3 DNA sequence: TGTGCCAGCAGCTTATTAGCGGTTCAAGAGACCCAGTACTTC. The chain links TRBV7-2 to TRBJ2-5; tentatively, D is TRBD2 (6 bases). This CDR3 has 14 amino acids. V was trimmed by 2 bases and J by 2 bases, leaving 9 bases between them. Germline assignment: CDR1 SGHTA and CDR2 FQGNSA.

This clonotype was observed a few times. This chain links TRBV19 with TRBJ1-1; 8 bases fit TRBD1. CDR3 size: 15 residues. After removal of 3 bases from V and 2 bases from J, the junction contained 5 bases not matched to a gene. Germline loops: CDR1 LNHDA, CDR2 SQIVND (reference sequence). The CDR3 here is CASSMDRAINTEAFF. DNA of the CDR3: TGTGCCAGTAGTATGGACAGGGCCATCAACACTGAAGCTTTCTTT. The whole variable domain, filled in from reference TRBV19 and TRBJ1-1, reads DGGITQSPKYLFRKEGQNVTLSCEQNLNHDAMYWYRQDPGQGLRLIYYSQIVNDFQKGDIAEGYSVSREKKESFPLTVTSAQKNPTAFYLCASSMDRAINTEAFFGQGTRLTVV.

V gene TRBV5-1 combines with J gene TRBJ2-2; D gene uncertain. V dropped 1 base and J dropped 0 bases, with 10 bases sitting between them. Germline V gene data show CDR1 as SGHRS and CDR2 as YFSETQ. The CDR3 consists of 16 residues. The CDR3 protein is CASSLRGGSNTGELFF. In DNA, the CDR3 is TGCGCCAGCAGCTTGAGAGGCGGCTCGAACACCGGGGAGCTGTTTTTT. The entire variable domain, with the rest obtained from reference TRBV5-1 and TRBJ2-2, is as follows: KAGVTQTPRYLIKTRGQQVTLSCSPISGHRSVSWYQQTPGQGLQFLFEYFSETQRNKGNFPGRFSGRQFSNSRSEMNVSTLELGDSALYLCASSLRGGSNTGELFFGEGSRLTVL.

This clonotype has a handful of counts. This chain links TRBV10-1 with TRBJ2-7; tentative D call: TRBD2 (6 bases). The V end lost 8 bases, the J end lost 4 bases, and 15 bases lay between the germline ends. Per germline, CDR1 WNHNN and CDR2 SYGVQD (reference sequence). The CDR3 length is 13 residues. In nucleotides, the CDR3 is TGCGCCAGCGGTGGGGGGAATGTGTACGAGCAGTACTTC. Amino acids: CASGGGNVYEQYF.

The chain employs TRBV7-9 and TRBJ2-2, with D unclear. Germline CDR1 is SEHNR and CDR2 is FQNEAQ (reference sequence). V was clipped by 7 bases and J by 0 bases, with 12 bases between them. The CDR3 runs to 15 residues. The CDR3 nucleotides are TGTGCCAGCATATCGGACGCGGCGAACACCGGGGAGCTGTTTTTT. This sequence encodes CASISDAANTGELFF. Full variable domain (missing parts from reference TRBV7-9 and TRBJ2-2): DTGVSQNPRHKITKRGQNVTFRCDPISEHNRLYWYRQTLGQGPEFLTYFQNEAQLEKSRLLSDRFSAERPKGSFSTLEIQRTEQGDSAMYLCASISDAANTGELFFGEGSRLTVL.

This clonotype was found a few times. The V and J genes are TRBV20-1 and TRBJ2-5; 10 nucleotides align to TRBD1. The CDR3 consists of 16 residues. V shed 3 bases and J 3 bases; nucleotides not matched to a gene: 10. Germline CDR1 and CDR2: DFQATT and SNEGSKA (reference sequence). For the CDR3, the DNA is TGCAGTGCTAGGGGGGGACAGGGGCGCACCAAAGAGACCCAGTACTTC. Residues: CSARGGQGRTKETQYF.

The chain recombines TRBV7-9 with TRBJ1-2, with D uncertain. This CDR3 comprises 13 residues. V lost 3 bases, J lost 7 bases, and 12 bases lay in between. Per germline, CDR1 SEHNR and CDR2 FQNEAQ (reference sequence). CDR3 nucleotides: TGTGCCAGCAGCTTGAACCCGGCGGCTGGCTACACCTTC. Amino acid sequence: CASSLNPAAGYTF. Full variable domain (outside the CDR3, taken from reference TRBV7-9 and TRBJ1-2): DTGVSQNPRHKITKRGQNVTFRCDPISEHNRLYWYRQTLGQGPEFLTYFQNEAQLEKSRLLSDRFSAERPKGSFSTLEIQRTEQGDSAMYLCASSLNPAAGYTFGSGTRLTVV.

This rearrangement joins TRBV12-5 to TRBJ1-2; TRBD1 might be the D (6 bases). Trimming removed 4 bases from V and 0 bases from J, with 9 bases in between. This CDR3 region has 14 residues. CDR1 is LGHNT and CDR2 is FRNRAP in the germline V gene. The CDR3 here is CASGSGQTNYGYTF. In DNA, the CDR3 is TGTGCTAGTGGTTCTGGACAGACTAACTATGGCTACACCTTC.

This clonotype was observed a single time. A much bigger clone sits one base away, suggesting this may be a read error. The V call is TRBV2, the J call TRBJ2-1; D perhaps matches TRBD1 (5 bases). Germline V gene data show CDR1 as SNHLY and CDR2 as FYNNEI. The CDR3 runs 14 residues. Trimming took off 7 bases at V and 2 bases at J, with 12 bases between the two ends. CDR3 sequence reads: CASKVGPTYNEQFF. CDR3 DNA: TGTGCCAGCAAGGTGGGGCCGACCTACAATGAGCAGTTCTTC.

Concerning this clonotype: A read error is possible here, since a much larger clone lies one base away. The chain has TRBV9 and TRBJ1-6; D unresolved. The CDR3 covers 16 residues. Looked up from germline, CDR1 is SGDLS and CDR2 is YYNGEE. CDR3 nucleotides: TGTGTCAGCAGCGTAGAATCGCATGGTTATAATTCACCCCTCCACTTT. This gives the protein CVSSVESHGYNSPLHF.

This clonotype has only a few counts. A read error may account for a junction end that differs from germline. V is TRBV7-2 and J is TRBJ1-2; D is ambiguous. The CDR3 has 12 amino acids. Germline loops: CDR1 SGHTA, CDR2 FQGNSA. The CDR3 loop reads CAGSSSYYGYTF. In DNA form, the CDR3 reads TGTGCCGGCAGCTCCTCATACTATGGCTACACCTTC.

The J gene is TRBJ1-1, the V gene TRBV28; D might be TRBD1 (5 bases). Germline V gene sequence: CDR1 MDHEN, CDR2 SYDVKM. The CDR3 covers 14 residues. V lost 5 bases to trimming and J lost 5 bases, with 15 bases between them. Here the CDR3 DNA reads TGTGCCAGCAGTCCCTATCAGGGATTGACTGAAGCTTTCTTT. Its protein is CASSPYQGLTEAFF.

This clonotype came up a few times. The chain employs TRBV21-1 and TRBJ2-1; the DNA was not used to check the table's D call, TRBD1. TRBV21-1 is a documented pseudogene. The CDR3 loop spans 16 amino acids. The CDR3 coding sequence is TGTGCCAGCAGCGGACGACAGGTTAGCTCCTACAATGAGCAGTTCTTC. Its protein product is CASSGRQVSSYNEQFF.